This T cell receptor beta chain was retrieved from a study of CD8 T cells in ankylosing spondylitis (dated by TCRdb to the late 2010s). Turning to the overall study: T cell receptor beta repertoires were profiled in healthy donors and ankylosing spondylitis patients so that disease-linked TCR variants could be found. The full study cohort was made up of over 20 ankylosing spondylitis patients and more than 90 healthy donors. Samples of peripheral blood were taken, and for ankylosing spondylitis patients, synovial fluid was collected as well. General findings and caveats noted by the study authors: Blood from ankylosing spondylitis patients appeared to be characterized by a TCR beta motif composed of about eight highly homologous amino acid variants. The disease-linked clones showed a CD8+ phenotype and occurred at relatively low frequencies in peripheral blood. Significant enrichment of the disease-linked clones was reported in matched synovial fluid samples from ankylosing spondylitis patients. Some motif variants had previously been reported in the synovial fluid and blood of reactive arthritis patients, which suggests shared mechanisms of disease initiation.

These reads were obtained on an Illumina HiSeq 2500. Quantitative 5'-RACE with molecular barcodes was the method used to prepare the TCR beta libraries. In the original analysis: To identify disease-linked TCR variants, a new computational method was used, one built on a probabilistic model of VDJ rearrangement. TCRdb applied fastp at Q25 and MiXCR to the public reads, then kept only in-frame beta chains. Each CDR3 protein appears once, grouped with its most common genes and DNA. TCRdb, not the authors, supplied the V and J calls. Counted in this sample were a few hundred thousand distinct CDR3 sequences; about 10% of them appeared once. Together, the top ten hold less than 8% of the sample. Based on the germline V gene, the CDR1 and CDR2 sequences are SQVTM and ANQGSEA. Deletion took 1 base off V and 1 base off J, with a span of 5 bases between the germline ends. The CDR3 spans 13 residues, from the cysteine through the phenylalanine. Only the CDR3 region is kept as DNA, spanning 39 bases read in frame from base 1.

Notes on this clonotype: Its antigen remains undetermined. Qualities for individual bases were not recorded, and no much larger clone is one base off.

The source is a male donor with ankylosing spondylitis or in good health (not recorded which). The chain is made from TRBV29-1 and TRBJ1-3; no D segment can be confidently identified. Sequencing used blood, either unsorted or a sorted T cell fraction (not recorded which). CDR3 sequence: CSVEGTSGNTIYF. Here is the DNA: TGCAGCGTTGAAGGGACTTCTGGAAACACCATATATTTT.